This entry lists 24 T cell receptor beta chains sequenced from one sample in a study of neurological immune-mediated disorders (dated by TCRdb to about 2019). Receptor amplification or capture employed 5' RACE. Sequencing instrument: Illumina HiSeq 2500. Starting from the raw public reads, TCRdb applied fastp trimming at Q25, assembled clones with MiXCR and retained in-frame beta chains. Records with the same CDR3 protein are collapsed into one entry carrying the most frequent genes and DNA. This sample is represented by about 60,000 distinct CDR3 sequences; approximately 3.6% of them were singletons. Approximately 6.6% of the sample is taken by the ten largest. Source material: PBMCs. These TCRs come from a woman aged 60 to 75 with multiple sclerosis.

This clonotype was counted at least ten times. J is TRBJ2-7 and V is TRBV3-1, with D tentatively TRBD1 (6 bases). V dropped 2 bases and J dropped 3 bases, with 17 bases sitting between them. The length of the CDR3 is 16 residues. Germline CDR1 is LGHDT and CDR2 is YNNKEL (reference sequence). CDR3 region: CASSQTRGTSLYEQYF. CDR3 nucleotide sequence: TGTGCCAGCAGCCAAACTAGGGGGACAAGTCTCTACGAGCAGTACTTC.

This clonotype was counted at least ten times. The chain joins TRBV5-1 to TRBJ2-5, with a tentative D call TRBD1 (5 bases). The V gene lost 3 bases and the J gene lost 1 base, with 10 bases spanning the gap. Per the germline V gene, CDR1 is SGHRS and CDR2 is YFSETQ. This CDR3 spans 14 amino acids. The CDR3 loop is CASSYGQGQETQYF. As DNA, the CDR3 is TGCGCCAGCAGCTACGGACAAGGCCAAGAGACCCAGTACTTC.

In this sample, this clonotype turned up many times. V is TRBV5-1 and J is TRBJ2-5; D tentatively fits TRBD1 or TRBD2 (5 bases each). In germline, CDR1 is SGHRS, CDR2 YFSETQ. V shed 0 bases and J shed 3 bases, with 9 bases lying between them. This CDR3 contains 14 residues. CDR3: CASSLGGTKETQYF. DNA for the CDR3: TGCGCCAGCAGCTTGGGGGGGACCAAAGAGACCCAGTACTTC.

This clonotype was seen at least ten times. The rearrangement joins TRBV5-6 to TRBJ2-3; TRBD2 matches 13 bases. The CDR3 runs to 17 residues. V shed 2 bases, J shed 3 bases, and the junction held 6 bases outside the gene matches. Germline CDR1 and CDR2: SGHDT and YYEEEE. CDR3 DNA: TGTGCCAGCAGCTTACGGACTAGCGGGAGCGGTACAGATACGCAGTATTTT. It specifies CASSLRTSGSGTDTQYF.

There are many counts of this clonotype. This chain joins TRBV12-3 or TRBV12-4 and TRBJ2-1, with D perhaps being TRBD1 or TRBD2 (6 bases each). V dropped 5 bases and J dropped 2 bases, with 13 bases sitting between them. The CDR3 is 15 residues long. The CDR3 protein is CASSPSGATYNEQFF. In DNA, the CDR3 is TGTGCCAGCAGTCCGTCGGGGGCGACCTACAATGAGCAGTTCTTC.

This clonotype was seen many times. Just one base apart from a much larger clone, this may be a read error. The CDR3 DNA follows: TGTGCCAGCAGTTTGAAAGGAAAGGGCACCGGGGAGCTGTTTTTT. Its protein product is CASSLKGKGTGELFF. This sequence joins TRBV12-3 or TRBV12-4 and TRBJ2-2; no reliable D call. The CDR3 extends over 15 amino acids. V gave up 3 bases and J gave up 4 bases, with 12 bases separating them.

As for this clonotype: This clone may be a read error of a much larger clone one base away. The chain recombines TRBV4-2 with TRBJ2-3; D assignment may be TRBD1 or TRBD2 (5 bases each). The CDR3 totals 13 residues. Looked up from germline, CDR1 is LGHNA and CDR2 is YNFKEQ. V dropped 4 bases and J dropped 10 bases, with 15 bases sitting between them. The CDR3 region is CASSLGTRTSQYF. In nucleotides, the CDR3 is TGTGCCAGCAGCCTCGGGACCCGCACATCGCAGTATTTT.

This clonotype was seen ten or more times. The genes are TRBV5-1 and TRBJ2-7; D is unclear. Germline values: CDR1 SGHRS, CDR2 YFSETQ. The CDR3 sequence is 13 residues long. V shed 4 bases and J shed 2 bases, with 10 bases lying between them. The CDR3 DNA sequence: TGCGCCAGCAGCAATTTAGGGACCTACGAGCAGTACTTC. Translating gives CASSNLGTYEQYF.

Ten or more counts support this clonotype. J is TRBJ2-1 and V is TRBV20-1; TRBD2 matches at 7 bases. Germline trimming cut 5 bases from V and 4 bases from J; bases unmatched to any gene: 14. The CDR3 is made up of 16 amino acids. Germline V lookup: CDR1 DFQATT, CDR2 SNEGSKA (reference sequence). CDR3 coding DNA: TGCAGTGCTCCCTCCCCCCTAGCGGAGAATTACAATGAGCAGTTCTTC. Translation gives CSAPSPLAENYNEQFF.

This clonotype has ten or more counts. The chain has TRBV27 and TRBJ2-7; the match to TRBD1 covers 7 bases. This CDR3 is built from 14 residues. Looked up from germline, CDR1 is MNHEY and CDR2 is SMNVEV (reference sequence). The ends lost 4 bases at V and 2 bases at J; junction bases unmatched: 5. CDR3 protein: CASSSDRAPYEQYF. CDR3 DNA: TGTGCCAGCAGTTCCGACAGGGCCCCCTACGAGCAGTACTTC.

The sample holds many counts of this clonotype. This chain links TRBV15 with TRBJ2-1; TRBD2 aligns across 13 bases. Germline V CDR1 and CDR2: LNHNV, YYDKDF (reference sequence). V lost 5 bases to trimming and J lost 4 bases; unmatched junction nucleotides: 5. The CDR3 has 16 amino acids. CDR3 coding DNA: TGTGCCACCAGCCCCGGGACTAGCGGGGCGTACAATGAGCAGTTCTTC. This encodes CATSPGTSGAYNEQFF. The whole variable domain, filled in from reference TRBV15 and TRBJ2-1, reads DAMVIQNPRYQVTQFGKPVTLSCSQTLNHNVMYWYQQKSSQAPKLLFHYYDKDFNNEADTPDNFQSRRPNTSFCFLDIRSPGLGDTAMYLCATSPGTSGAYNEQFFGPGTRLTVL.

This clonotype was recorded many times. This rearrangement joins TRBV7-2 to TRBJ2-6, with D tentatively TRBD2 (6 bases). The CDR3 extends over 16 amino acids. Germline CDR1 and CDR2: SGHTA and FQGNSA. V was clipped by 1 base and J by 0 bases, with 7 bases between them. CDR3 residues: CASSLVGGSGANVLTF. CDR3 in DNA: TGTGCCAGCAGCTTAGTGGGGGGCTCTGGGGCCAACGTCCTGACTTTC.

This clonotype was counted at least ten times. The chain employs TRBV11-2 and TRBJ2-1; 14 nucleotides match TRBD2. In germline, CDR1 is SGHAT, CDR2 FQNNGV. This CDR3 spans 15 amino acids. After removal of 4 bases from V and 8 bases from J, the junction contained 4 bases not matched to a gene. The chain's CDR3 is CASSSGLAGEYEQFF. As DNA, the CDR3 is TGTGCCAGCAGCTCGGGACTAGCGGGAGAGTATGAGCAGTTCTTC.

This clonotype was picked up many times. The rearrangement links TRBV29-1 to TRBJ1-3; unclear D gene. V lost 4 bases to trimming and J lost 3 bases, with 7 bases between them. Germline-derived CDR1 and CDR2 are SQVTM and ANQGSEA. The CDR3 has 12 residues. This CDR3 reads CSVGRGGNTIYF. The CDR3 bases are TGCAGCGTTGGTCGGGGTGGAAACACCATATATTTT.

At least ten counts were recorded for this clonotype. V is TRBV7-2 and J is TRBJ1-2; 7 bases line up with TRBD1. V gave up 5 bases and J gave up 4 bases; unmatched junction bases: 7. The CDR3 is made up of 14 amino acids. Germline V gene sequence: CDR1 SGHTA, CDR2 FQGNSA. CDR3 region: CASSPGTALYGYTF. In nucleotides, the CDR3 is TGTGCCAGCAGCCCAGGGACAGCCCTCTATGGCTACACCTTC.

This clonotype was observed at least ten times. The chain couples TRBV20-1 to TRBJ2-1; 7 bases are shared with TRBD2. Germline CDR1 and CDR2: DFQATT and SNEGSKA (reference sequence). The V segment lost 5 bases and the J segment 2 bases; nucleotides outside the gene matches: 12. CDR3 length equals 16 residues. The CDR3 coding sequence is TGCAGTGCTGAGTGGGGAACTAGCGCAGCCTACAATGAGCAGTTCTTC. This translates into CSAEWGTSAAYNEQFF.

This clonotype showed up many times. V usage is TRBV5-6 and J usage is TRBJ2-1; no definite D call. The CDR3 is 12 residues long. Germline lookup yields CDR1 SGHDT and CDR2 YYEEEE. V was cut by 2 bases and J by 9 bases, with 9 bases left in between. The CDR3 loop is CASSFDAFEQFF. Written as DNA, the CDR3 is TGTGCCAGCAGCTTTGATGCGTTTGAGCAGTTCTTC.

Ten or more counts support this clonotype. This rearrangement joins TRBV6-6 to TRBJ1-1; perhaps TRBD1 as D (6 bases). The CDR3 extends over 16 amino acids. V lost 0 bases and J lost 2, with 13 bases in between. Germline lookup yields CDR1 MNHNY and CDR2 SVGAGI (reference sequence). DNA for the CDR3: TGTGCCAGCAGTTACTCGAATCCGGGACAAAACACTGAAGCTTTCTTT. Residues: CASSYSNPGQNTEAFF.

This clonotype was detected many times. V gene TRBV10-3 combines with J gene TRBJ2-7; D is possibly TRBD2 (5 bases). Looked up from germline, CDR1 is ENHRY and CDR2 is SYGVKD. CDR3 length equals 13 residues. Trimming removed 4 bases from V and 3 bases from J, with 10 bases in between. The chain's CDR3 is CAISGGSSYEQYF. CDR3 bases: TGTGCCATCAGTGGAGGGAGTAGCTACGAGCAGTACTTC.

This clonotype was observed many times. CDR3 amino acids: CASSNIGQGNGYTF. The DNA for the CDR3 is TGTGCCAGCAGCAACATCGGACAGGGCAACGGCTACACCTTC. This chain uses TRBV7-9 with TRBJ1-2, with 8 bases matching TRBD1. The CDR3 contains 14 residues. J was trimmed by 8 bases and V by 5 bases; bases with no gene match: 10. Germline V gene lookup returns CDR1 SEHNR and CDR2 FQNEAQ (reference sequence).

This clonotype was recorded at least ten times. V usage is TRBV4-1 and J usage is TRBJ2-7, with 10 bases matching TRBD2. V gave up 3 bases and J gave up 2 bases; unmatched junction bases: 4. Germline V lookup: CDR1 MGHRA, CDR2 YSYEKL. The CDR3 is 15 residues long. The chain's CDR3 is CASSQPTSGAYEQYF. The CDR3 DNA follows: TGCGCCAGCAGCCAGCCTACTAGCGGGGCCTACGAGCAGTACTTC.

The sample holds many counts of this clonotype. J is TRBJ1-1 and V is TRBV5-1, with 8 bases lining up with TRBD1. This CDR3 is built from 17 residues. V lost 2 bases, J lost 0 bases, and 9 bases stayed unmatched. Per germline, CDR1 SGHRS and CDR2 YFSETQ. Written as DNA, the CDR3 is TGCGCCAGCAGCTTTGGACAGGGAAAACTAATGAACACTGAAGCTTTCTTT. Translation gives CASSFGQGKLMNTEAFF. Based on the CDR3 plus reference TRBV5-1 and TRBJ1-1, the full variable domain is KAGVTQTPRYLIKTRGQQVTLSCSPISGHRSVSWYQQTPGQGLQFLFEYFSETQRNKGNFPGRFSGRQFSNSRSEMNVSTLELGDSALYLCASSFGQGKLMNTEAFFGQGTRLTVV.

This clonotype was detected ten times or more. The V and J genes are TRBV20-1 and TRBJ1-1; 8 nucleotides align to TRBD1. This CDR3 region has 14 residues. With 0 bases clipped from V and 1 base from J, the junction kept 1 base outside the gene matches. Germline V gene sequence: CDR1 DFQATT, CDR2 SNEGSKA (reference sequence). The CDR3, as DNA: TGCAGTGCTAGAGACGGGACAGGGAACACTGAAGCTTTCTTT. As protein: CSARDGTGNTEAFF.

The table lists this clonotype with many counts. V usage is TRBV20-1 and J usage is TRBJ2-5, with a weak D call TRBD1 (6 bases). This CDR3 has 14 amino acids. V lost 2 bases and J lost 2, with 12 bases in between. CDR1 and CDR2 (germline): DFQATT, SNEGSKA (reference sequence). CDR3 DNA: TGCAGTGCTAGATGGGACACAGTACAAGAGACCCAGTACTTC. Its translation: CSARWDTVQETQYF.